Each of the 5 T cell receptor beta chains below was sequenced from the same sample in a study of T cell repertoires in cytomegalovirus infection. TCRdb re-called the reads with MiXCR, one entry per CDR3 protein. The sample lists approximately 1,000,000 distinct CDR3 sequences; approximately 31% were seen once. These TCRs are of unknown antigen specificity. The sample here was cultured CD8+ T cells from PBMCs, taken from culture after CMV antigen stimulation. The receptors shown here come from a human donor in good health (CMV status not recorded). Some clones in this sample may be carry-over from other donors' samples.

This clonotype was seen only a few times. CDR3 nucleotides: TGTGCCAGCAGCTTAGTTTCTAGCGGGGGCGTACTAGACATTCAGTACTTC. It encodes CASSLVSSGGVLDIQYF. The rearrangement joins TRBV7-2 to TRBJ2-4, with 10 nucleotides matching TRBD2. CDR3 length: 17 amino acids. Germline V lookup: CDR1 SGHTA, CDR2 FQGNSA. Losses at the gene ends were 1 base for V and 8 bases for J; bases not matched to a gene: 11.

V and J are TRBV5-5 and TRBJ2-2; D uncertain. From germline, CDR1 is SGHKS and CDR2 YYEKEE (reference sequence). The germline V and J ends were trimmed by 1 base and 1 base, with 11 bases remaining between them. There are 16 residues in the CDR3. CDR3 bases: TGTGCCAGCAGCTTGAGACTGCAGGAGAACACCGGGGAGCTGTTTTTT. It codes for CASSLRLQENTGELFF.

This clonotype was observed a handful of times. The chain carries TRBV7-9 and TRBJ1-5, with 8 bases fitting TRBD1. Per germline, CDR1 SEHNR and CDR2 FQNEAQ (reference sequence). This CDR3 has 15 residues. Trimming took 5 bases from V and 3 from J; bases not matched to a gene: 6. CDR3 sequence (DNA): TGTGCCAGCAGCCACGGGACAGGTAACAATCAGCCCCAGCATTTT. Translated, it gives CASSHGTGNNQPQHF.

This clonotype was seen ten or more times. CDR3 sequence reads: CASSTPQTLTDEQFF. CDR3 nucleotides: TGTGCCAGCAGCACCCCGCAGACATTGACCGATGAGCAGTTCTTC. This chain links TRBV5-5 with TRBJ2-1; D is ambiguous. The CDR3 is 15 residues long. V gave up 4 bases and J gave up 8 bases, with 19 bases separating them. CDR1 is SGHKS and CDR2 is YYEKEE in the germline V gene (reference sequence).

This chain connects TRBV11-1 to TRBJ2-7; D might be TRBD1 (5 bases). The CDR3 loop spans 14 amino acids. V lost 5 bases to trimming and J lost 6 bases, with 17 bases between them. CDR1 and CDR2 (germline): SGHAT, FQDESV (reference sequence). The CDR3 region is CASSLTRRGSEQYF. Written as DNA, the CDR3 is TGTGCCAGCAGCCTCACCCGAAGGGGTTCCGAGCAGTACTTC. The full variable domain, rest sourced from reference TRBV11-1 and TRBJ2-7, is EAEVAQSPRYKITEKSQAVAFWCDPISGHATLYWYRQILGQGPELLVQFQDESVVDDSQLPKDRFSAERLKGVDSTLKIQPAELGDSAMYLCASSLTRRGSEQYFGPGTRLTVT.